This note documents a single T cell receptor (beta chain) sequence. The data are from a study of human T cells and chemical hapten exposure. Study summary: There were weekly diphenylcyclopropenone doses to the scalp for patients throughout the roughly 23-week study.

Using its own MiXCR run on the RACE reads, TCRdb lists one record per CDR3 protein. The sample has nearly 95,000 distinct CDR3 sequences, approximately 10% seen once. As for time point: patch test 2, 6 weeks after DPC sensitization. Described treatment: therapeutic diphenylcyclopropenone sensitization with weekly scalp DPC. This specimen was whole blood, taken in connection with sensitization to the hapten diphenylcyclopropenone (DPC). This receptor was identified in a man aged 35 to 55 with alopecia areata. Some clones in this sample may be carry-over from other donors' samples.

The CDR3, as DNA: TGTGCCAGCAGTTACTCGCATAGCGCCAAAGAGACCCAGTACTTC. It specifies CASSYSHSAKETQYF. This chain uses TRBV6-5 with TRBJ2-5, with D maybe TRBD2 (5 bases). In germline, CDR1 is MNHEY, CDR2 SVGAGI. Trimming cost V 0 bases and J 3 bases, with 11 bases left between them. This CDR3 is 15 amino acids long.